These T cell receptor beta chains were read from a single sample in a study of beta chain features in type 1 diabetes. Sequencing used immunoSEQ multiplex PCR; TCRdb keeps in-frame clones, though not all of them. This table holds 200,000 to 250,000 clones, 9.6% found once. The specimen was naive CD4+ T cells from blood. Receptor source: a young woman in good health. Each CDR3 is given with its conserved first and last residue. A D gene is named only where the DNA matches it firmly. A row's size may be missing; if present it is once, few, many or a size class.

V gene: TRBV5-1
D gene: -
J gene: TRBJ2-5
clone size: -
CDR3 protein: CASSMSAGETQYF
CDR3 DNA: TGCGCCAGCAGCATGAGCGCGGGGGAGACCCAGTACTTC

V gene: TRBV29-1
D gene: TRBD1
J gene: TRBJ1-2
clone size: many
CDR3 protein: CSVAHRTGGHGYTF
CDR3 DNA: TGCAGCGTCGCCCACAGGACAGGGGGGCATGGCTACACCTTC

V gene: TRBV5-1
D gene: -
J gene: TRBJ1-1
clone size: -
CDR3 protein: CASSPWTDLNTEAFF
CDR3 DNA: TGCGCCAGCAGCCCCTGGACAGATCTGAACACTGAAGCTTTCTTT

V gene: TRBV5-1
D gene: -
J gene: TRBJ1-5
clone size: few
CDR3 protein: CASSLELGSQPQHF
CDR3 DNA: TGCGCCAGCAGCTTGGAGTTGGGGAGTCAGCCCCAGCATTTT

V gene: TRBV18
D gene: -
J gene: TRBJ2-3
clone size: -
CDR3 protein: CASSPRVAEASGDTQYF
CDR3 DNA: TGTGCCAGCTCACCACGCGTAGCGGAGGCCTCGGGAGATACGCAGTATTTT

V gene: TRBV6-1
D gene: -
J gene: TRBJ1-2
clone size: -
CDR3 protein: CASRIADRYLGYTF
CDR3 DNA: TGTGCCAGCAGAATTGCCGACAGGTATCTAGGCTACACCTTC

V gene: TRBV2
D gene: TRBD1
J gene: TRBJ2-4
clone size: few
CDR3 protein: CASSEGQGKNIQYF
CDR3 DNA: TGTGCCAGCAGCGAGGGACAGGGAAAAAACATTCAGTACTTC

V gene: TRBV11-2
D gene: -
J gene: TRBJ2-1
clone size: few
CDR3 protein: CASSLGRSRSYNEQFF
CDR3 DNA: TGTGCCAGCAGCTTAGGCCGGTCCCGCTCCTACAATGAGCAGTTCTTC

V gene: TRBV5-1
D gene: TRBD1
J gene: TRBJ2-7
clone size: -
CDR3 protein: CASSLGQGSSYEQYF
CDR3 DNA: TGCGCCAGCAGCCTGGGACAGGGGAGCTCCTACGAGCAGTACTTC

V gene: TRBV30
D gene: -
J gene: TRBJ2-5
clone size: -
CDR3 protein: CAWSVRGGGETQYF
CDR3 DNA: TGTGCCTGGAGTGTGAGGGGAGGTGGAGAGACCCAGTACTTC

V gene: TRBV6-1
D gene: -
J gene: TRBJ1-1
clone size: -
CDR3 protein: CASSSYRVGTEAFF
CDR3 DNA: TGTGCCAGCAGTTCATACAGGGTCGGCACTGAAGCTTTCTTT

V gene: TRBV25-1
D gene: TRBD2
J gene: TRBJ2-5
clone size: few
CDR3 protein: CASLGLAGETQYF
CDR3 DNA: TGTGCCAGCCTCGGACTAGCGGGAGAGACCCAGTACTTC

V gene: TRBV2
D gene: -
J gene: TRBJ2-3
clone size: -
CDR3 protein: CASSEAHRTEGDTQYF
CDR3 DNA: TGTGCCAGCAGTGAAGCCCACCGGACGGAGGGGGATACGCAGTATTTT

V gene: TRBV19
D gene: -
J gene: TRBJ1-2
clone size: few
CDR3 protein: CASSIRTEDGYTF
CDR3 DNA: TGTGCCAGTAGTATCCGGACGGAGGATGGCTACACCTTC

V gene: TRBV18
D gene: -
J gene: TRBJ2-1
clone size: few
CDR3 protein: CASSTIPAQGNEQFF
CDR3 DNA: TGTGCCAGCTCGACCATCCCGGCCCAGGGCAATGAGCAGTTCTTC

V gene: TRBV5-1
D gene: -
J gene: TRBJ1-1
clone size: few
CDR3 protein: CASSFGGAGVNTEAFF
CDR3 DNA: TGCGCCAGCAGCTTTGGCGGGGCCGGCGTGAACACTGAAGCTTTCTTT

V gene: TRBV2
D gene: -
J gene: TRBJ1-5
clone size: -
CDR3 protein: CASRDSSNQPQHF
CDR3 DNA: TGTGCCAGCAGGGACAGTTCCAATCAGCCCCAGCATTTT

V gene: TRBV5-1
D gene: -
J gene: TRBJ1-1
clone size: few
CDR3 protein: CASSLAVMNTEAFF
CDR3 DNA: TGCGCCAGCAGCTTGGCAGTAATGAACACTGAAGCTTTCTTT

V gene: TRBV27
D gene: -
J gene: TRBJ1-2
clone size: -
CDR3 protein: CASSPLVGGGYGYTF
CDR3 DNA: TGTGCCAGCAGTCCTCTGGTCGGGGGAGGCTATGGCTACACCTTC

V gene: TRBV5-1
D gene: TRBD1
J gene: TRBJ2-1
clone size: -
CDR3 protein: CASNRGVGGNEQFF
CDR3 DNA: TGCGCCAGCAACAGGGGGGTGGGGGGCAATGAGCAGTTCTTC

V gene: TRBV7-9
D gene: -
J gene: TRBJ2-7
clone size: -
CDR3 protein: CASSLFAYEQYF
CDR3 DNA: TGTGCCAGCAGCCTTTTTGCCTACGAGCAGTACTTC

V gene: TRBV6-6
D gene: -
J gene: TRBJ2-7
clone size: few
CDR3 protein: CASSTLVVGGGHEQYF
CDR3 DNA: TGTGCCAGCAGTACCCTCGTAGTGGGGGGTGGCCACGAGCAGTACTTC

V gene: TRBV9
D gene: TRBD2
J gene: TRBJ2-3
clone size: -
CDR3 protein: CASSVQGLGIGTQYF
CDR3 DNA: TGTGCCAGCAGCGTACAGGGACTAGGAATAGGTACGCAGTATTTT

V gene: TRBV5-1
D gene: TRBD1
J gene: TRBJ2-3
clone size: few
CDR3 protein: CASSPEPTGTSTDTQYF
CDR3 DNA: TGCGCCAGCAGCCCCGAACCGACAGGGACAAGCACAGATACGCAGTATTTT

V gene: TRBV5-1
D gene: TRBD1
J gene: TRBJ2-7
clone size: few
CDR3 protein: CASSLQGTGITYEQYF
CDR3 DNA: TGCGCCAGCAGCTTGCAGGGGACAGGGATCACCTACGAGCAGTACTTC

V gene: TRBV7-9
D gene: -
J gene: TRBJ2-1
clone size: few
CDR3 protein: CASSLDRAGPDEQFF
CDR3 DNA: TGTGCCAGCAGCTTAGATCGAGCAGGGCCGGATGAGCAGTTCTTC

V gene: TRBV5-1
D gene: TRBD1
J gene: TRBJ2-4
clone size: few
CDR3 protein: CASSLEAGTGNIQYF
CDR3 DNA: TGCGCCAGCAGCTTGGAAGCCGGGACAGGGAACATTCAGTACTTC

V gene: TRBV27
D gene: TRBD1
J gene: TRBJ1-2
clone size: few
CDR3 protein: CASSPFRDSNYGYTF
CDR3 DNA: TGTGCCAGCAGTCCATTCCGGGACAGTAACTATGGCTACACCTTC

V gene: TRBV18
D gene: TRBD1
J gene: TRBJ1-5
clone size: few
CDR3 protein: CASSQDRGGNQPQHF
CDR3 DNA: TGTGCCAGCTCACAGGACAGGGGTGGCAATCAGCCCCAGCATTTT

V gene: TRBV2
D gene: -
J gene: TRBJ2-3
clone size: few
CDR3 protein: CASSLEQGGDTQYF
CDR3 DNA: TGTGCCAGCAGCCTTGAACAGGGTGGAGATACGCAGTATTTT

V gene: TRBV5-6
D gene: TRBD1
J gene: TRBJ1-2
clone size: few
CDR3 protein: CASSVTGGSSRNYGYTF
CDR3 DNA: TGTGCCAGCAGCGTTACAGGGGGTTCTTCTCGGAACTATGGCTACACCTTC

V gene: TRBV7-2
D gene: -
J gene: TRBJ2-7
clone size: few
CDR3 protein: CASSGDSFSYEQYF
CDR3 DNA: TGTGCCAGCAGCGGCGACAGTTTTTCCTACGAGCAGTACTTC

V gene: TRBV5-1
D gene: -
J gene: TRBJ2-3
clone size: few
CDR3 protein: CASSLAAGAGTDTQYF
CDR3 DNA: TGCGCCAGCAGCTTGGCCGCGGGGGCTGGAACAGATACGCAGTATTTT

V gene: TRBV5-1
D gene: -
J gene: TRBJ2-7
clone size: -
CDR3 protein: CASSLALGSEQYF
CDR3 DNA: TGCGCCAGCAGCTTGGCCCTGGGGAGCGAGCAGTACTTC

V gene: TRBV19
D gene: TRBD2
J gene: TRBJ2-3
clone size: few
CDR3 protein: CASSISTSGRWGGDTQYF
CDR3 DNA: TGTGCCAGTAGTATTTCGACTAGCGGGAGATGGGGCGGAGATACGCAGTATTTT

V gene: TRBV11-2
D gene: -
J gene: TRBJ1-2
clone size: many
CDR3 protein: CASSSGVGYTF
CDR3 DNA: TGTGCCAGCAGCTCGGGGGTTGGCTACACCTTC

V gene: TRBV7-9
D gene: -
J gene: TRBJ1-1
clone size: few
CDR3 protein: CASSLGQNTEAFF
CDR3 DNA: TGTGCCAGCAGCTTAGGACAGAACACTGAAGCTTTCTTT

V gene: TRBV11-1
D gene: -
J gene: TRBJ2-6
clone size: -
CDR3 protein: CASSSGPQGLLGANVLTF
CDR3 DNA: TGTGCCAGCAGCTCCGGTCCCCAGGGGCTCCTCGGGGCCAACGTCCTGACTTTC

V gene: TRBV9
D gene: TRBD2
J gene: TRBJ2-3
clone size: -
CDR3 protein: CASSVLTSALTDTQYF
CDR3 DNA: TGTGCCAGCAGCGTCTTAACTAGCGCGCTCACAGATACGCAGTATTTT

V gene: TRBV30
D gene: TRBD1
J gene: TRBJ1-1
clone size: -
CDR3 protein: CAWGSGTVFWNTEAFF
CDR3 DNA: TGTGCCTGGGGATCCGGGACAGTCTTTTGGAACACTGAAGCTTTCTTT

V gene: TRBV5-1
D gene: TRBD1
J gene: TRBJ2-4
clone size: -
CDR3 protein: CASSQGPDRVAKNIQYF
CDR3 DNA: TGCGCCAGCAGTCAGGGTCCGGACAGGGTAGCCAAAAACATTCAGTACTTC

V gene: TRBV30
D gene: TRBD2
J gene: TRBJ2-1
clone size: few
CDR3 protein: CAWGVIGGNEQFF
CDR3 DNA: TGTGCCTGGGGGGTTATCGGGGGGAATGAGCAGTTCTTC